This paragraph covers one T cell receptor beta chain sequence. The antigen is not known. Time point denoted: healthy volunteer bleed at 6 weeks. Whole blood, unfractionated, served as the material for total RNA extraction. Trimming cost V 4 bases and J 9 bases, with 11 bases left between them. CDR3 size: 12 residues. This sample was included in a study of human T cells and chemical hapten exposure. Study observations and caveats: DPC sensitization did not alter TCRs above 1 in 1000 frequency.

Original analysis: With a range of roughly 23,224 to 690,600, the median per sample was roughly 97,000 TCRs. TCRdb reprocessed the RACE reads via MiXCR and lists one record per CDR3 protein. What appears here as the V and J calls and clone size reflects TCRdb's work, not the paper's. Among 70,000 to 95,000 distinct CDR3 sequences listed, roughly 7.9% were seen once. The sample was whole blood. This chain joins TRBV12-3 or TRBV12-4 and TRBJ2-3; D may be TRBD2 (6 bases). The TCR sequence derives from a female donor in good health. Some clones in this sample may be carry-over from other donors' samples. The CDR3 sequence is CASSYELATQYF. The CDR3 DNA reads TGTGCCAGCAGTTATGAGCTAGCGACGCAGTATTTT.